The TCR beta chain described here comes from a study of cytomegalovirus exposure and HLA in healthy donors. Trimming cost V 1 base and J 6 bases, with 11 bases left between them. CDR1 and CDR2 from the germline V gene are SGHAT and FQNNGV. The CDR3 extends over 14 amino acids. The PCR employed 60 Vbeta primers together with 13 Jbeta primers. Assay used: immunoSEQ multiplex PCR; TCRdb lists only in-frame clones, some missing. The sample yields some 180,000 clones, more than 75% seen once. This receptor was taken from a girl under three years old in good health and CMV-seronegative. The sequenced sample consisted of PBMCs. The chain links TRBV11-2 to TRBJ2-3; a weak D match, TRBD2 (6 bases). CDR3 sequence: CASSLGVGGDTQYF. The CDR3 region has the DNA TGTGCCAGCAGCTTAGGGGTGGGGGGTGATACGCAGTATTTT.